Sequencing of this T cell receptor (beta chain) was carried out in a study of shared clonotypes between healthy human individuals. The ends were cut back, 1 base at V and 0 bases at J, with 8 bases in the middle. Looked up from germline, CDR1 is SGHRS and CDR2 is YFSETQ. The CDR3 contains 15 residues. TCRdb keeps only in-frame clones here, not all; method: immunoSEQ multiplex PCR. The sample lists about 580,000 clones, roughly 98% occurring once. The naive CD8 population came from CD45RO-negative cells selected for CCR7, without terminally differentiated effector memory CD45RA+ cells. This clonotype originated in a man aged 30 to 45 in good health. The sample consisted of naive CD8+ T cells sorted from blood. The rearrangement joins TRBV5-1 to TRBJ2-1; D gene ambiguous. The CDR3 region has the DNA TGCGCCAGCAGCTTGTATACGGGCTCCTACAATGAGCAGTTCTTC. This translates into CASSLYTGSYNEQFF. The full variable domain, its missing parts supplied by reference TRBV5-1 and TRBJ2-1, is KAGVTQTPRYLIKTRGQQVTLSCSPISGHRSVSWYQQTPGQGLQFLFEYFSETQRNKGNFPGRFSGRQFSNSRSEMNVSTLELGDSALYLCASSLYTGSYNEQFFGPGTRLTVL.